This is a list of T cell receptor beta chains from one sample in a study of cytotoxic CD8 clonotypes in ibrutinib-treated CLL. Generated by immunoSEQ multiplex PCR, the TCRdb table keeps only in-frame clones and is missing some. Among some 160,000 clones listed, more than 75% were seen once. The sample was PBMCs, taken after 12 months of ibrutinib treatment. The receptors derive from a human donor with chronic lymphocytic leukemia. The CDR3 runs from the conserved cysteine through the conserved F or W. Each record gives: J gene, V gene, CDR3 length, clone size, D gene, CDR3 DNA, CDR3 protein. D genes are given only for firm matches. A clone size is listed for some rows: how often the clone was seen (once, few, many), or a class if it is expanded.

J: TRBJ2-1; V: TRBV5-5; length: 15; size: .; D: .; DNA: TGTGCCAGCGTGGGGGGCTACCCTTCCTACAATGAGCAGTTCTTC; CDR3: CASVGGYPSYNEQFF
J: TRBJ1-4; V: TRBV5-6; length: 15; size: .; D: .; DNA: TGTGCCAGCAGCTCACAATCCGGACTCAGGGAAAAACTGTTTTTT; CDR3: CASSSQSGLREKLFF
J: TRBJ2-1; V: TRBV11-3; length: 14; size: .; D: TRBD2; DNA: TGTGCCAGCAGCTTGGGGACTAGCGTCGATGAGCAGTTCTTC; CDR3: CASSLGTSVDEQFF
J: TRBJ2-7; V: TRBV9; length: 15; size: .; D: .; DNA: TGTGCCAGCAGCGTAGGGGTAACAGGGATGAGCGAGCAGTACTTC; CDR3: CASSVGVTGMSEQYF
J: TRBJ2-1; V: TRBV14; length: 17; size: .; D: TRBD2; DNA: TGTGCCAGCAGCCGTCTTTCAGCGGGAGGGCCCAGCAATGAGCAGTTCTTC; CDR3: CASSRLSAGGPSNEQFF
J: TRBJ1-2; V: TRBV28; length: 14; size: .; D: TRBD1; DNA: TGTGCCAGCAGTACAGCGACAGGGGGCCATGGCTACACCTTC; CDR3: CASSTATGGHGYTF
J: TRBJ2-7; V: TRBV15; length: 13; size: .; D: .; DNA: TGTGCCACCAGCGGCGACACAACCTACGAGCAGTACTTC; CDR3: CATSGDTTYEQYF
J: TRBJ2-3; V: TRBV2; length: 16; size: .; D: .; DNA: TGTGCCAGCAGTGATACTAGTACAGCTAGCACAGATACGCAGTATTTT; CDR3: CASSDTSTASTDTQYF
J: TRBJ1-5; V: TRBV28; length: 13; size: .; D: .; DNA: TGTGCCAGCAAACAGGGTAACAATCAGCCCCAGCATTTT; CDR3: CASKQGNNQPQHF
J: TRBJ2-7; V: TRBV7-2; length: 17; size: .; D: .; DNA: TGTGCCAGCAGCCTTAGCCCTCAGGGGTCGCCTGGCTACGAGCAGTACTTC; CDR3: CASSLSPQGSPGYEQYF
J: TRBJ1-1; V: TRBV6-6; length: 13; size: once; D: .; DNA: TGTGCCAGCGGCGAGCAGATGAACACTGAAGCTTTCTTT; CDR3: CASGEQMNTEAFF
J: TRBJ1-4; V: TRBV2; length: 16; size: once; D: .; DNA: TGTGCCAGCAGTGGACAGAAAAGACTGCTGTCGGGGAAACTGTTTTTT; CDR3: CASSGQKRLLSGKLFF
J: TRBJ1-2; V: TRBV28; length: 14; size: .; D: .; DNA: TGTGCCAGCAGCCAACGTGGGGGAGGGGTTGGCTACACCTTC; CDR3: CASSQRGGGVGYTF
J: TRBJ2-7; V: TRBV28; length: 17; size: once; D: TRBD2; DNA: TGTGCCAGCAGTTTCGTTTCTAGCGGGGATGGGGCCTACGAGCAGTACTTC; CDR3: CASSFVSSGDGAYEQYF
J: TRBJ2-1; V: TRBV14; length: 17; size: .; D: TRBD2; DNA: TGTGCCAGCAGCCAAGATATGGGACTAACTCTCTACAATGAGCAGTTCTTC; CDR3: CASSQDMGLTLYNEQFF
J: TRBJ2-3; V: TRBV30; length: 14; size: .; D: TRBD2; DNA: TGTGCCTGTTTTCTCGGGGGGGCGGGAGATACGCAGTATTTT; CDR3: CACFLGGAGDTQYF
J: TRBJ2-2; V: TRBV7-8; length: 15; size: .; D: TRBD2; DNA: TGTGCCAGCAGTTCTAGCGGGAGGGCCGCCGGGGAGCTGTTTTTT; CDR3: CASSSSGRAAGELFF